The present T cell receptor (beta chain) was sequenced within a study of cytomegalovirus exposure and HLA in healthy donors. The study's findings and limits: The study designated roughly 150 TCR beta chains cytomegalovirus-associated.

The primer mix had 60 Vbeta and 13 Jbeta primers. The table came from immunoSEQ multiplex PCR; TCRdb's copy has only in-frame clones and leaves some out. Of about 180,000 clones in the sample, 77% were seen once. Germline V gene lookup returns CDR1 SGHVS and CDR2 FNYEAQ. The V gene end was trimmed by 4 bases and the J gene end by 2 bases; junction bases not matched to a gene: 5. The CDR3 is 14 amino acids. With regard to this clone: Its antigen is not identified.

This sequence was found in an older woman in good health and CMV-seropositive. The specimen sequenced was PBMCs. V gene TRBV7-6 combines with J gene TRBJ2-7; 7 positions agree with TRBD2. The CDR3 bases are TGTGCCAGCAGCTCAAGACGGGGGGCCTACGAGCAGTACTTC. Translation gives CASSSRRGAYEQYF.